The rows below give T cell receptor beta chains drawn from one sample of a study of identical twins. TCRdb re-derived calls from the 5' RACE reads in MiXCR, one entry per CDR3 protein. The sample includes fewer than 550,000 distinct CDR3 sequences, about 16% of them seen just once. The same specimen was also included in a second study, on yellow fever vaccine responses in identical twins.

The material sequenced was CD4+ T cells sorted from blood. The receptors were gathered from a woman aged 18-35 years in good health. CDR3s include the opening cysteine and the closing phenylalanine or tryptophan. D genes are given only for firm matches. Clone size appears in some rows only: once, few, many, or a class for an expanded clone.

TRBV21-1	few	-	TRBJ2-5	TGTGCCAGCAGCACTGGCTTCAGGGGGCGAGAGACCCAGTACTTC	CASSTGFRGRETQYF
TRBV20-1	few	TRBD2	TRBJ2-3	TGCAGTGCTACCGGGGGGGCGCGAGGGACAGATACGCAGTATTTT	CSATGGARGTDTQYF
TRBV27	-	TRBD1	TRBJ2-5	TGTGCCAGCAGTTTATCCGGGACAGGGGTGCCGGAGACCCAGTACTTC	CASSLSGTGVPETQYF
TRBV5-1	few	TRBD1	TRBJ2-3	TGCGCCAGCATTCCGGGACAGGGGGCCGAAGATACGCAGTATTTT	CASIPGQGAEDTQYF
TRBV3-1	-	TRBD2	TRBJ2-5	TGTGCCAGCTCGCTTTGGGCGGGGGGTCAACAAGAGACCCAGTACTTC	CASSLWAGGQQETQYF
TRBV29-1	-	TRBD2	TRBJ2-7	TGCAGCGTTGAAAAGTGGGTGGGTAGCGGGAGGCACTACGAGCAGTACTTC	CSVEKWVGSGRHYEQYF
TRBV12-3/TRBV12-4	few	-	TRBJ1-6	TGTGCCAGCAGCCCTCTGACAGGAGATTCACCCCTCCACTTT	CASSPLTGDSPLHF
TRBV5-1	-	-	TRBJ2-3	TGCGCCAGCAGCTACCTTACTGAAGATACGCAGTATTTT	CASSYLTEDTQYF
TRBV29-1	-	TRBD1	TRBJ2-7	TGCAGCGTTGAAAGAACAGGGGGCGGGGACGAGCAGTACTTC	CSVERTGGGDEQYF
TRBV5-1	-	TRBD1	TRBJ2-1	TGCGCCAGCAGCCTAAGGACAGGGGAATACAATGAGCAGTTCTTC	CASSLRTGEYNEQFF
TRBV5-1	-	TRBD2	TRBJ2-2	TGCGCCAGCAGCTTGAAGGCGCTGGCTAGCGGAGGGGACACCGGGGAGCTGTTTTTT	CASSLKALASGGDTGELFF
TRBV5-1	few	-	TRBJ2-3	TGCGCCAGCAGCGAGAGTGGGCCAAGCACAGATACGCAGTATTTT	CASSESGPSTDTQYF
TRBV5-1	-	-	TRBJ2-1	TGCGCCAGCAGCTTAGGGACAGGGACTAGGGATGAGCAGTTCTTC	CASSLGTGTRDEQFF
TRBV7-9	few	-	TRBJ2-1	TGTGCCAGCAGCTTGGCGGTGGTTGTGAATGAGCAGTTCTTC	CASSLAVVVNEQFF
TRBV11-2	few	-	TRBJ1-5	TGTGCCAGCAGCCGGGGTTTCAATCAGCCCCAGCATTTT	CASSRGFNQPQHF
TRBV12-3/TRBV12-4	-	-	TRBJ2-1	TGTGCCAGCAGACTGACAGAGGGCAACTCCTACAATGAGCAGTTCTTC	CASRLTEGNSYNEQFF
TRBV7-3	-	TRBD2	TRBJ2-7	TGTGCCAGCAGCTTAGGGACTAGCGGGGGCCACAACGAGCAGTACTTC	CASSLGTSGGHNEQYF
TRBV29-1	-	TRBD2	TRBJ2-5	TGCAGCGTCAGCGGGGGGGGGCAAGAGACCCAGTACTTC	CSVSGGGQETQYF
TRBV29-1	-	-	TRBJ1-2	TGCAGCGTTGAGGCGGGGCATCATGGCTACACCTTC	CSVEAGHHGYTF
TRBV5-5	few	TRBD1	TRBJ1-1	TGTGCCAGCAGCTTGTGGGGACAGGGGGATTGGATGAACACTGAAGCTTTCTTT	CASSLWGQGDWMNTEAFF
TRBV5-1	few	-	TRBJ2-5	TGCGCCAGCAGCAAAACCGGGACACTTCAAGAGACCCAGTACTTC	CASSKTGTLQETQYF
TRBV20-1	many	TRBD2	TRBJ2-5	TGCAGTGCTAGAGTCCGGGGGGGGTTCGAGACCCAGTACTTC	CSARVRGGFETQYF
TRBV29-1	few	-	TRBJ2-2	TGCAGCGCTGGAGGGACAATTGAGGAGCTGTTTTTT	CSAGGTIEELFF
TRBV5-1	-	TRBD1	TRBJ2-7	TGCGCCAGCAGCTTAACGGGACAGGGGGTGCGGAAGCGTGTCGAGCAGTACTTC	CASSLTGQGVRKRVEQYF
TRBV10-3	-	-	TRBJ1-2	TGTGCCATCAGACTAGACAGGCCCGGCTATGGCTACACCTTC	CAIRLDRPGYGYTF
TRBV5-1	-	TRBD2	TRBJ2-2	TGCGCCAGCAGCTTGGATGTTAGCGGGACCGGGGAGCTGTTTTTT	CASSLDVSGTGELFF
TRBV7-9	-	-	TRBJ2-2	TGTGCCAGCAGCCCCACGTCGGGGACTAACACCGGGGAGCTGTTTTTT	CASSPTSGTNTGELFF
TRBV7-9	few	-	TRBJ2-1	TGTGCCAGCAGCGGGAGGGTGGGACAGACAAACAATGAGCAGTTCTTC	CASSGRVGQTNNEQFF
TRBV7-2	few	TRBD2	TRBJ2-7	TGTGCCAGCAGCCCTAGCGGGAGAGGGAACTACGAGCAGTACTTC	CASSPSGRGNYEQYF
TRBV12-3/TRBV12-4	-	-	TRBJ2-3	TGTGCCACCGCTGAGGAGGTAGCGGCAGATACGCAGTATTTT	CATAEEVAADTQYF
TRBV28	few	-	TRBJ1-6	TGTGCCAGCAGCCGAGGACCGAACTATAATTCACCCCTCCACTTT	CASSRGPNYNSPLHF
TRBV5-1	few	TRBD2	TRBJ2-3	TGCGCCAGCAGCTTGGCCGGTAGCGGGAGGATAGATACGCAGTATTTT	CASSLAGSGRIDTQYF
TRBV5-1	many	-	TRBJ2-3	TGCGCCAGCACTCCCCCCCGCACAGATACGCAGTATTTT	CASTPPRTDTQYF
TRBV4-1	few	TRBD2	TRBJ2-1	TGCGCCAGCAGCCTACGGGGGGATGAAGATGAGCAGTTCTTC	CASSLRGDEDEQFF
TRBV6-1	few	-	TRBJ2-7	TGTGCCAGCTTCGTCCAGGGAAACTACGAGCAGTACTTC	CASFVQGNYEQYF
TRBV12-3/TRBV12-4	few	TRBD1	TRBJ1-1	TGTGCCAGCAAATGGGGGACAGGCCCTAACACTGAAGCTTTCTTT	CASKWGTGPNTEAFF
TRBV19	-	-	TRBJ2-2	TGTGCCAGTAGTATAGGCGGTTTCAACACCGGGGAGCTGTTTTTT	CASSIGGFNTGELFF
TRBV5-6	-	TRBD1	TRBJ2-3	TGTGCCAGCACCCACGGGACAGGGGGCGTGGGAGATACGCAGTATTTT	CASTHGTGGVGDTQYF
TRBV7-9	-	-	TRBJ2-2	TGTGCCAGCAGCGTGGGACCCCCGGATCTGTTTTTT	CASSVGPPDLFF
TRBV12-3/TRBV12-4	many	-	TRBJ1-6	TGTGCCAGCAGTTTTGGAGGGACGAATTCACCCCTCCACTTT	CASSFGGTNSPLHF
TRBV15	many	TRBD2	TRBJ2-5	TGTGCCACGACTGCTAGGGGGCTAGCGGGAGACCAAGAGACCCAGTACTTC	CATTARGLAGDQETQYF
TRBV10-3	few	-	TRBJ2-1	TGTGCCATCAGTGCGGCGGGCAGCTCCTACAATGAGCAGTTCTTC	CAISAAGSSYNEQFF
TRBV20-1	-	TRBD2	TRBJ2-4	TGCAGTGCTAGAGGCGGGGGGGTCCTAGCCAAAAACATTCAGTACTTC	CSARGGGVLAKNIQYF
TRBV27	few	-	TRBJ2-3	TGTGCCAGCAGACAATCCGGGCCCTTAGCTCGCACAGATACGCAGTATTTT	CASRQSGPLARTDTQYF
TRBV9	few	-	TRBJ1-4	TGTGCCAGCGCTGGGGGGGTAGATGAAAAACTGTTTTTT	CASAGGVDEKLFF
TRBV24-1	few	-	TRBJ2-1	TGTGCCACCAGTGACCCTATGGGGGTGAGCTCCTACAATGAGCAGTTCTTC	CATSDPMGVSSYNEQFF
TRBV7-8	-	-	TRBJ1-4	TGTGCCAGCAGCCGCCCCGGGACGGGCGAAAAACTGTTTTTT	CASSRPGTGEKLFF
TRBV7-9	-	-	TRBJ2-1	TGTGCCAGCAGCTTCCTATCCAGGCCCAATGAGCAGTTCTTC	CASSFLSRPNEQFF
TRBV24-1	-	-	TRBJ2-1	TGTGCCACCAGTGATTTTAGGGACGTGGGTGAGCAGTTCTTC	CATSDFRDVGEQFF
TRBV12-3/TRBV12-4	-	TRBD1	TRBJ1-5	TGTGCCAGCAACCCGGACAGGGGTGGCAATCAGCCCCAGCATTTT	CASNPDRGGNQPQHF
TRBV7-2	few	-	TRBJ2-1	TGTGCCAGCAGACGGGACCGCAATGAGCAGTTCTTC	CASRRDRNEQFF
TRBV20-1	few	-	TRBJ2-3	TGCAGTGCTAGAGATCACCTGATGGCAGATACGCAGTATTTT	CSARDHLMADTQYF
TRBV7-9	-	TRBD1	TRBJ2-1	TGTGCCAGCAGCCATACCGGGCGGGACAGGGTTAATGAGCAGTTCTTC	CASSHTGRDRVNEQFF
TRBV7-8	many	-	TRBJ1-1	TGTGCCAGCAGCTTTGGTCAGGGCCTCAGCACTGAAGCTTTCTTT	CASSFGQGLSTEAFF
TRBV4-1	few	-	TRBJ2-3	TGCGCCAGCAGCCAATCGGGCCTGCGGGGAGGCACAGATACGCAGTATTTT	CASSQSGLRGGTDTQYF
TRBV28	few	-	TRBJ2-3	TGTGCCAGCAGGACTAGGGGCACAGATACGCAGTATTTT	CASRTRGTDTQYF
TRBV20-1	-	TRBD2	TRBJ2-1	TGCAGTGCTAGTCTTCCGGGACTAGCGGGTGAGCAGTTCTTC	CSASLPGLAGEQFF
TRBV14	-	TRBD1	TRBJ2-1	TGTGCCAGCAGCCAGACAGGGTCTGGTGAGCAGTTCTTC	CASSQTGSGEQFF
TRBV25-1	many	TRBD1	TRBJ2-3	TGTGCCAGCAGTGAAGTCCTCGGGACAGGGAGAACAGATACGCAGTATTTT	CASSEVLGTGRTDTQYF